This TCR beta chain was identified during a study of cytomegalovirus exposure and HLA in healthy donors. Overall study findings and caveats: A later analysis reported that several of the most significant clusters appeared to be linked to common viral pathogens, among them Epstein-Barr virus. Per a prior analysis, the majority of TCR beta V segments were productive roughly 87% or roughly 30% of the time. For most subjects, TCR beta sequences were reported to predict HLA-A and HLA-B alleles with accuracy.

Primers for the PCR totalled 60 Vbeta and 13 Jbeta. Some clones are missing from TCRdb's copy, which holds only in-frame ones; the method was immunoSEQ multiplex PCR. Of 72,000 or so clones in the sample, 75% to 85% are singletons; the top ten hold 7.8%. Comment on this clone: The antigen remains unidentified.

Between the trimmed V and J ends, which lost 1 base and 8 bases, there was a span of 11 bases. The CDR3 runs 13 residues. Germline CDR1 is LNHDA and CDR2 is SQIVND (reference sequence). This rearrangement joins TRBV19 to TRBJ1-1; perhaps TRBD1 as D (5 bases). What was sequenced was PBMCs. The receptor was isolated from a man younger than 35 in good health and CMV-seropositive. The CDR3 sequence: CASSIGLGQEAFF. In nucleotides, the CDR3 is TGTGCCAGTAGTATAGGATTGGGGCAGGAAGCTTTCTTT.